Listed here is a single T cell receptor (beta chain). Antigen unknown. Using the 5' RACE reads, TCRdb records one entry per CDR3 protein without DNA. The data include hundreds of thousands of distinct CDR3 sequences; the top ten clones carry roughly 4.2%. These data originate in a study of T cells expressing NK-cell markers. The study's findings and limits: These clonotypes also led the CD3+CD56-NKG2C+ fraction in a handful of donors.

Sequenced input: blood T cells: a sorted CD56 or NKG2C T cell subset, CD4+ or CD8+ T cells, or bulk PBMC T cells (not recorded which). The receptor's source is a woman aged 18-70 years in good health.

The CDR3: CASLRDGGVGELFF. J is TRBJ2-2 and V is TRBV6-2 or TRBV6-3; TCRdb returns TRBD1, unconfirmable since there is no DNA. The germline V gene has CDR1 MNHEY and CDR2 SVGEGT. The CDR3 is made up of 14 amino acids.